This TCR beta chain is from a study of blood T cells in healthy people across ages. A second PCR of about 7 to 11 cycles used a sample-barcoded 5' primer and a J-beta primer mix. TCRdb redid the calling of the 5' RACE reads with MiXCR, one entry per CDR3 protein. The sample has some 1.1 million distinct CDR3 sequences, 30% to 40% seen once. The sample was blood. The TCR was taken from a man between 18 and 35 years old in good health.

The chain's CDR3 is CSVGQGLTDTQYF. In DNA, the CDR3 is TGCAGCGTTGGACAGGGCCTCACAGATACGCAGTATTTT. The chain uses TRBV29-1 and TRBJ2-3, with TRBD1 matching over 7 bases. V was clipped by 4 bases and J by 2 bases; unmatched bases: 3. The CDR3 consists of 13 residues. Germline V gene data show CDR1 as SQVTM and CDR2 as ANQGSEA.